This T cell receptor (beta chain) was recovered during a study of cytomegalovirus exposure and HLA in healthy donors. Assay used: immunoSEQ multiplex PCR; TCRdb lists only in-frame clones, some missing. The repertoire includes 200,000 to 300,000 clones, about 88% of them detected once, and about 11% sits in the top ten. With respect to this clone: Its antigen is not identified.

The donors were members of the validation cohort, which comprised approximately 120 subjects and was separate from the first cohort of some 680 subjects. Points from the study as a whole: The study designated over 150 TCR beta chains cytomegalovirus-associated. In vitro, three CMV-associated chains proved specific for CMV antigens.

Germline CDR1 is MGHRA and CDR2 is YSYEKL. The CDR3 has 15 residues. V was clipped by 0 bases and J by 6 bases, with 11 bases between them. Sequenced material: PBMCs. This sequence joins TRBV4-1 and TRBJ1-4; D possibly corresponds to TRBD1 (5 bases). This TCR came from a man between 18 and 29 years old in good health and CMV-seropositive. CDR3 residues: CASSQDPGLDEKLFF. The DNA for the CDR3 is TGCGCCAGCAGCCAAGATCCGGGGCTGGATGAAAAACTGTTTTTT.